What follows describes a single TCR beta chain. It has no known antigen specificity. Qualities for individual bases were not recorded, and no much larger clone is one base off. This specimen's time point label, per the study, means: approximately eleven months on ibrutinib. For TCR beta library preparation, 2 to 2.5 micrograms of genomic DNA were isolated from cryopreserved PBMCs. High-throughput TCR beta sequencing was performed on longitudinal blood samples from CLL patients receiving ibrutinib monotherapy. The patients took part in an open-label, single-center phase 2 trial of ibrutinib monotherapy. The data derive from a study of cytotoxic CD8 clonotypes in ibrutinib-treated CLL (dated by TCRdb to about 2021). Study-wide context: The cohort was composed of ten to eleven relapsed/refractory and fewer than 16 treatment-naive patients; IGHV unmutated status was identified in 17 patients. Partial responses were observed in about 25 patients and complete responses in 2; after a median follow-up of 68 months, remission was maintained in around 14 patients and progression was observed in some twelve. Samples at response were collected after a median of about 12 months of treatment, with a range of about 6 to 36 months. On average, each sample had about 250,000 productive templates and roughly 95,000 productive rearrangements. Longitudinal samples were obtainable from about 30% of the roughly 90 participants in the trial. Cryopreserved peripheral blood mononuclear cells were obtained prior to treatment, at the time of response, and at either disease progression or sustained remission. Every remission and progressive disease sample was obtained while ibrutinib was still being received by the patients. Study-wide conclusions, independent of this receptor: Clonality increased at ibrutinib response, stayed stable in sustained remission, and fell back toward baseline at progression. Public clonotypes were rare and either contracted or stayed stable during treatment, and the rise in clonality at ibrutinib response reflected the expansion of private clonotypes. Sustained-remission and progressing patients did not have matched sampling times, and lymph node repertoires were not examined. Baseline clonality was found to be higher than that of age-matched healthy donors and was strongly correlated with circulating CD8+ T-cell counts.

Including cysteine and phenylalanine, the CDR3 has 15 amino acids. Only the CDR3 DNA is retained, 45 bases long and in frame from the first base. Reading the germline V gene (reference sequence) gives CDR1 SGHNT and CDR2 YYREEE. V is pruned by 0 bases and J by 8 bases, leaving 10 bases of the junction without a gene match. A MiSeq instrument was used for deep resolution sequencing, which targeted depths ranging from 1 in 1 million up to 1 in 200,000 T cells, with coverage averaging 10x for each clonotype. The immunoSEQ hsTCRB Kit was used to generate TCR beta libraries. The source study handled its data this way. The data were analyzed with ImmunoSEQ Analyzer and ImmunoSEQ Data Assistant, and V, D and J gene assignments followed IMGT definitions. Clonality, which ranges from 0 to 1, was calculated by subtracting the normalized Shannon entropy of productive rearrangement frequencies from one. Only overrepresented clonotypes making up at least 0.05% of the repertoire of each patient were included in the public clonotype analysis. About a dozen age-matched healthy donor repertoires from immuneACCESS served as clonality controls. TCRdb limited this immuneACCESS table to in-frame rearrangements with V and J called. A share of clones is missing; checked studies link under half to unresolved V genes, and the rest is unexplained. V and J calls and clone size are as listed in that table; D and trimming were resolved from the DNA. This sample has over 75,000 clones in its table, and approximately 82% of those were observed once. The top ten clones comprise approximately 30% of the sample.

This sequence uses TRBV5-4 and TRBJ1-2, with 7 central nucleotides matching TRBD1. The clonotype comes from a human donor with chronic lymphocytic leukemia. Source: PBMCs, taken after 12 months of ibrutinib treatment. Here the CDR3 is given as CASSLGRQGQIGYTF. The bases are TGTGCCAGCAGCTTGGGCCGACAGGGACAGATCGGCTACACCTTC.